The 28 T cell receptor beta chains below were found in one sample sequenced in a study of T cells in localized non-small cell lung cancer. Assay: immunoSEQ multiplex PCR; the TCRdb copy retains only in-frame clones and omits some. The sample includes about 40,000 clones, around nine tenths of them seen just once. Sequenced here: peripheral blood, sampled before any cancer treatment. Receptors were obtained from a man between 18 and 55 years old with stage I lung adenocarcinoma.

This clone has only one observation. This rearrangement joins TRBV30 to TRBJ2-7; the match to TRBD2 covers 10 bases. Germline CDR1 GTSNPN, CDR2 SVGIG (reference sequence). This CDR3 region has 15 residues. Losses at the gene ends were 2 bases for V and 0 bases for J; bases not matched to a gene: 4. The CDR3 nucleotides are TGTGCCTGGAGTACGGGACTAGCGACCTCCTACGAGCAGTACTTC. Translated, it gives CAWSTGLATSYEQYF.

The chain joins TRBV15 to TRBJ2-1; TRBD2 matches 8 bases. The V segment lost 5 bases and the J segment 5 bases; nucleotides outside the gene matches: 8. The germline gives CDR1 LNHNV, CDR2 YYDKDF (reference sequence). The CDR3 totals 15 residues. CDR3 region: CATSRAGEQNNEQFF. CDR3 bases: TGTGCCACCAGCCGAGCGGGGGAGCAGAACAATGAGCAGTTCTTC.

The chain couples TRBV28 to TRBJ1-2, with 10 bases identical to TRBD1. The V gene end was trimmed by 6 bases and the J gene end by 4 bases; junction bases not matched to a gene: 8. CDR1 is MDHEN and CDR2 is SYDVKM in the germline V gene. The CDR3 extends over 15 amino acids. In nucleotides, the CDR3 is TGTGCCAGCAGCCATGAAGGGACAGGGGTCTATGGCTACACCTTC. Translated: CASSHEGTGVYGYTF.

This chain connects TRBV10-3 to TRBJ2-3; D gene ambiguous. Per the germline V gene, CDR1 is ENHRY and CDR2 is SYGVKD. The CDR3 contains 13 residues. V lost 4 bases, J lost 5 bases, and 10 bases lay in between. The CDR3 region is CAISATDQDTQYF. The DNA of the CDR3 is TGTGCCATCAGTGCGACGGACCAAGATACGCAGTATTTT.

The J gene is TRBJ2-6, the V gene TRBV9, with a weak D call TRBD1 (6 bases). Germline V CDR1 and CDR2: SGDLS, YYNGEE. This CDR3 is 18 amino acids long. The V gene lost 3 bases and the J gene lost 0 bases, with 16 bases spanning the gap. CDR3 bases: TGTGCCAGCAGCGCAACCCGGGACACCCGCTCTGGGGCCAACGTCCTGACTTTC. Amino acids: CASSATRDTRSGANVLTF.

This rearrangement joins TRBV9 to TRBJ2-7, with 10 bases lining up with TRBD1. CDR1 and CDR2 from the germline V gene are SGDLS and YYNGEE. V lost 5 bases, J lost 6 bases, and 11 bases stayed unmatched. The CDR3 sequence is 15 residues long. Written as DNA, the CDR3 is TGTGCCAGCAGTTTGTCCGGGACAGGGGACTCCGAGCAGTACTTC. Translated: CASSLSGTGDSEQYF.

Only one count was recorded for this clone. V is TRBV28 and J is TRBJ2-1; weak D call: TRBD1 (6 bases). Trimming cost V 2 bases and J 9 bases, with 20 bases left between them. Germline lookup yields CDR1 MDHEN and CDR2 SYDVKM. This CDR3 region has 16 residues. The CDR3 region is CASSLGSAGEPSEQFF. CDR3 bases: TGTGCCAGCAGTTTAGGTTCGGCAGGGGAGCCCAGTGAGCAGTTCTTC.

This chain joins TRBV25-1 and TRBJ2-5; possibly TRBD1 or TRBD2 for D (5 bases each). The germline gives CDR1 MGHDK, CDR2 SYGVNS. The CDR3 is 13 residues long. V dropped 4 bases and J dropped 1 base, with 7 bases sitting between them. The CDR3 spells CASSGDAQETQYF. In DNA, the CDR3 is TGTGCCAGCAGTGGGGACGCCCAAGAGACCCAGTACTTC.

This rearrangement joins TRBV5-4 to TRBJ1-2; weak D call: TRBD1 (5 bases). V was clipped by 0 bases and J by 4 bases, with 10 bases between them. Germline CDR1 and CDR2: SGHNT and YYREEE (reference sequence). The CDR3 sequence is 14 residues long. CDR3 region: CASSLDRGGYGYTF. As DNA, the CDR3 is TGTGCCAGCAGCTTGGATAGGGGAGGCTATGGCTACACCTTC. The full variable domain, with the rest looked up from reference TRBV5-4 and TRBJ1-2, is ETGVTQSPTHLIKTRGQQVTLRCSSQSGHNTVSWYQQALGQGPQFIFQYYREEENGRGNFPPRFSGLQFPNYSSELNVNALELDDSALYLCASSLDRGGYGYTFGSGTRLTVV.

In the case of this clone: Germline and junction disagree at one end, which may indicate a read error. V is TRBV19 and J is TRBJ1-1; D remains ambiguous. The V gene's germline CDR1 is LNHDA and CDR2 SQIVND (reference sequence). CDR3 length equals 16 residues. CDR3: CASSIDAGMGHTEVFF. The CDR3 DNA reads TGTGCCAGTAGTATAGACGCGGGGATGGGTCACACTGAAGTTTTCTTT.

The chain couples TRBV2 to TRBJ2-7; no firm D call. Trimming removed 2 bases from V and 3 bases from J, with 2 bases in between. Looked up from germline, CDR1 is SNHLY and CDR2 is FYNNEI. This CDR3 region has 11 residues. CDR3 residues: CASSENYEQYF. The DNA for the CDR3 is TGTGCCAGCAGTGAAAACTACGAGCAGTACTTC.

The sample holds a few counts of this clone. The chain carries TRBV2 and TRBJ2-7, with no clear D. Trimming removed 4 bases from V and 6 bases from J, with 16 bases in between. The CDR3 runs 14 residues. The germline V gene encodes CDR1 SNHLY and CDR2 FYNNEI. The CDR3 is CASSATSGAGEQYF. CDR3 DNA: TGTGCCAGCAGTGCTACTTCGGGCGCTGGCGAGCAGTACTTC.

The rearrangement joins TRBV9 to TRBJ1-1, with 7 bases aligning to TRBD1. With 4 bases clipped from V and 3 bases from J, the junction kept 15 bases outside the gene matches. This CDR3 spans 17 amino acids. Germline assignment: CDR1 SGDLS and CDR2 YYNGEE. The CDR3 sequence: CASSPQEGAKGDTEAFF. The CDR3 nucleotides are TGTGCCAGCAGCCCACAAGAGGGGGCTAAAGGGGACACTGAAGCTTTCTTT.

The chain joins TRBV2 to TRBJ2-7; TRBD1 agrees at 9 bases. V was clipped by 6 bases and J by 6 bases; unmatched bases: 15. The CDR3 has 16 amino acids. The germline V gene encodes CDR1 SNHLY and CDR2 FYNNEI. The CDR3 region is CASSRDRGYGNSEQYF. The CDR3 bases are TGTGCCAGCAGCCGCGACAGGGGGTATGGGAATAGCGAGCAGTACTTC.

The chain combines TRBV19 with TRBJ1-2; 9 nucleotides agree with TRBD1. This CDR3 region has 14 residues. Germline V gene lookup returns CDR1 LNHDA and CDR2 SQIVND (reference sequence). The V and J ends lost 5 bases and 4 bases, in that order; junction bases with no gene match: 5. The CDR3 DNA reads TGTGCCAGTAGTCACCGGGACAGGGCCTATGGCTACACCTTC. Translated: CASSHRDRAYGYTF.

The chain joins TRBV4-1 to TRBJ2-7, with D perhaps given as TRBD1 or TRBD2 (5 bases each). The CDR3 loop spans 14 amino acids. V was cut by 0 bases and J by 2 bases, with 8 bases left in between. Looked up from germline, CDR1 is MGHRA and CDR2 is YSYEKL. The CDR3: CASSQDRGPYEQYF. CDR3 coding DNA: TGCGCCAGCAGCCAAGACCGGGGACCCTACGAGCAGTACTTC.

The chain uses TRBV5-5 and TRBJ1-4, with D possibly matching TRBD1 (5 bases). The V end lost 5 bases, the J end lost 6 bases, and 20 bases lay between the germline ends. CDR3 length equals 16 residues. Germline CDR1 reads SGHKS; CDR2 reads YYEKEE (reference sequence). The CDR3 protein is CASSSTGWDVDEKLFF. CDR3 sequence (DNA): TGTGCCAGCAGTTCGACCGGATGGGACGTAGATGAAAAACTGTTTTTT.

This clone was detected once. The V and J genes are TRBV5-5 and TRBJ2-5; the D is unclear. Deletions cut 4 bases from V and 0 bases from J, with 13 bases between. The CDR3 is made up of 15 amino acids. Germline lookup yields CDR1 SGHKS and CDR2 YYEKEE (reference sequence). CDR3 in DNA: TGTGCCAGCAGCCCCCCATTTGGATACCAAGAGACCCAGTACTTC. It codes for CASSPPFGYQETQYF.

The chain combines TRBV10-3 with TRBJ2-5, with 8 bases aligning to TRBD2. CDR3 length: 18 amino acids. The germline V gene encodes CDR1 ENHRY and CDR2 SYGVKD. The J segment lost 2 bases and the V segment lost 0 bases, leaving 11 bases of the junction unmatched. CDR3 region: CAISESPPGGDRQETQYF. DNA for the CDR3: TGTGCCATCAGTGAGTCGCCCCCGGGAGGGGATAGGCAAGAGACCCAGTACTTC.

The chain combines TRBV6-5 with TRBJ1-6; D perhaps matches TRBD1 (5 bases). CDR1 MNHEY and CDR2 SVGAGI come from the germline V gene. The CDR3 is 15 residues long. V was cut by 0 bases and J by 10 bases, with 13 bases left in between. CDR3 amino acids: CASSYSFRGESPLHF. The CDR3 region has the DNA TGTGCCAGCAGTTACTCGTTTAGGGGAGAGTCACCCCTCCACTTT.

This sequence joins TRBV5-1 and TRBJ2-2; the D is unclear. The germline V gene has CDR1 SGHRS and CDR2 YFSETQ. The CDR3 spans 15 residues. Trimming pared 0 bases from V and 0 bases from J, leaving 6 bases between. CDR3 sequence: CASSLDSPNTGELFF. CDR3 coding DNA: TGCGCCAGCAGCTTGGACTCTCCGAACACCGGGGAGCTGTTTTTT.

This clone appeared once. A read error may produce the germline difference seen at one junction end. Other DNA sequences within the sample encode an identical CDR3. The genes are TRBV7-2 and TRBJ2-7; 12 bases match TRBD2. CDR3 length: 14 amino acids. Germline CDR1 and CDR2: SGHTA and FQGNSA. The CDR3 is CASSSSGGAREQYF. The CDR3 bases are TGTGCCAGCAGCTCTAGCGGGGGGGCGAGGGAGCAGTATTTC.

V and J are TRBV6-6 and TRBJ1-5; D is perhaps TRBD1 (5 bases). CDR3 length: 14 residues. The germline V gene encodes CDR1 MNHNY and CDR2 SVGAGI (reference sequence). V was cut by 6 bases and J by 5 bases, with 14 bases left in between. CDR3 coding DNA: TGTGCCAGCAGCCTAAGGGACCGGGATCAGCCCCAGCATTTT. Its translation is CASSLRDRDQPQHF.

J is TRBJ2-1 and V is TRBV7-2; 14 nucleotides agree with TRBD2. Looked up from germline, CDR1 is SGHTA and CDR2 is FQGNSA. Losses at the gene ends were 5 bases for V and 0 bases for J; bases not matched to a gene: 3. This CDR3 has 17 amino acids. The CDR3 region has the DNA TGTGCCAGCAGCCTCGGACTAGCGGGGGGCTCCTACAATGAGCAGTTCTTC. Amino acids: CASSLGLAGGSYNEQFF. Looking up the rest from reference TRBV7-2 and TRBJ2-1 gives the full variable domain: GAGVSQSPSNKVTEKGKDVELRCDPISGHTALYWYRQSLGQGLEFLIYFQGNSAPDKSGLPSDRFSAERTGGSVSTLTIQRTQQEDSAVYLCASSLGLAGGSYNEQFFGPGTRLTVL.

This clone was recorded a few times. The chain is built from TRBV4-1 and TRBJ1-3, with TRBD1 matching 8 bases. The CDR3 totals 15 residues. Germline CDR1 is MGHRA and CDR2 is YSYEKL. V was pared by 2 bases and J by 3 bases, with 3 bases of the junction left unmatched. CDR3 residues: CASSQMTGVGNTIYF. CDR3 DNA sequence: TGCGCCAGCAGCCAAATGACAGGGGTTGGAAACACCATATATTTT.

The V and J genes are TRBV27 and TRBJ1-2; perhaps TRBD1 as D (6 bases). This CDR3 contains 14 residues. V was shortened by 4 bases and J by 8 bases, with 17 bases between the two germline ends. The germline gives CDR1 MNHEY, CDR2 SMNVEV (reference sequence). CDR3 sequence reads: CASSSVYRDEGYTF. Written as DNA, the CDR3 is TGTGCCAGCAGTTCCGTATACAGGGATGAAGGCTACACCTTC.

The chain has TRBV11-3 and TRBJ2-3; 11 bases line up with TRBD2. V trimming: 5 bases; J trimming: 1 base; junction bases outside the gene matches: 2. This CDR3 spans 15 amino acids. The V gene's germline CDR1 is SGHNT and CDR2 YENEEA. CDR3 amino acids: CASSQGLAGTDTQYF. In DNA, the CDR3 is TGTGCCAGCAGCCAGGGACTAGCGGGCACAGATACGCAGTATTTT.

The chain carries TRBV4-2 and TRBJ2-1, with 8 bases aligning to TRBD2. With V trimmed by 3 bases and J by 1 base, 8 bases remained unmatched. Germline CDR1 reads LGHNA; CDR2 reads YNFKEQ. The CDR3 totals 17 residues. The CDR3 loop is CASSQDAGGRSYNEQFF. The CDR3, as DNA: TGTGCCAGCAGCCAGGACGCGGGGGGCCGGTCCTACAATGAGCAGTTCTTC.